This TCR beta chain originates from a study of glioma-infiltrating T cells (TCRdb year 2016). With regard to the full study: Sequencing of TCR alpha- and beta-chain repertoires was performed on glioma tissue, on non-neoplastic brain tissue, and on matched peripheral blood mononuclear cells. To measure divergence between tissue and blood T-cell populations, each tissue-infiltrating repertoire was compared with the peripheral blood repertoire of the same patient. The paired cohort comprised three low-grade glioma patients, 7 or 8 primary glioblastoma patients and three non-glioma patients contributing non-neoplastic brain tissue.

General conclusions and limits of the study: In non-neoplastic patients, VJ-independent divergence between tissue and blood fell below expectation, whereas in all gliomas, and especially in low-grade gliomas, the divergence rose above expectation. Small numbers underpinned the group comparisons: under ten glioblastoma patients, three low-grade glioma patients and three non-neoplastic patients. Very few CDR3 sequences were shared between tissue and blood, attributed to high CDR3 diversity and limited sampling.

This clonotype was detected a few times. It lacks a known antigen. Base qualities are not provided; no much larger clone lies one nucleotide away. TCR alpha and beta CDR3 regions were amplified with the iRepertoire nested amplicon-rescue multiplex PCR (arm-PCR) platform from RNA. One-step reverse transcription and amplification used about 95-450 ng of tissue mRNA or PBMC total RNA as input. Following bead purification, Illumina adapters were added by a secondary multiplex PCR, and libraries between 200 and 400 bp were gel-purified. The libraries contained internal 6-nucleotide barcodes that were used for demultiplexing. Sequencing of the libraries was done on an Illumina MiSeq using 2x220 or 2x250 nucleotide paired-end reads. Regarding the original processing steps: FLASH 1.2.11 was used to merge paired reads, and BWA-MEM then aligned the reads to the GRCh37 human genome before TRA and TRB reads were extracted. For V and J assignment, an IMGT-derived reference of cassette sequences and CDR3 motifs that included pseudogenes was used. Three-frame translation of reads was performed, and productive CDR3s were defined as those with a C...FGXG motif and no stop codons. Unique combinations of V-J cassette pair and CDR3 amino acid sequence were defined as clonotypes. Reads were filtered by Hamming distance, with the threshold set by the sequence error rate of each sample in mapped regions. TCRdb took the public reads, trimmed them with fastp at Q25, ran MiXCR for clone calling and kept in-frame beta chains. For every CDR3 protein sequence, its rows merge into one entry that carries the most common genes and DNA. The V and J calls and clone size come from TCRdb's table, not from the authors' own analysis. The sample has under 150,000 distinct CDR3 sequences on record, about 25% of them singletons. The biggest ten clones account for 27% of the sample.

Looking up the germline V gene yields CDR1 MNHNS and CDR2 SASEGT. The CDR3 runs 17 residues from the cysteine to the phenylalanine. Here the CDR3 DNA is all that survives: 51 bases in frame from base 1. V is cut back by 6 bases and J by 1 base, with 12 bases in the junction unmatched. The material sequenced was glioma tissue, nonneoplastic brain tissue, or PBMCs (not recorded which). The rearrangement joined TRBV6-1 to TRBJ2-1, with 7 bases aligning to TRBD2. The receptor was isolated from a human donor with low-grade glioma or glioblastoma, undergoing nonglioma brain surgery, or in good health (not recorded which). The sequenced DNA: TGTGCCAGCAGCCCCCGGCGGGGGAAGAGGTCCTACAATGAGCAGTTCTTC. The encoded protein is CASSPRRGKRSYNEQFF.